This TCR beta chain was sequenced during a study of T cells in Graves' hyperthyroidism and ophthalmopathy. The investigators amplified TCR beta CDR3 regions from RNA transcripts. HTBI primers were employed in a first-round RT-PCR of the TCR CDR3. One entry per CDR3 protein results from TCRdb running MiXCR on the multiplex PCR reads. The data contain 300,000 to 350,000 distinct CDR3 sequences, less than 20% of them singletons. It was uncontrolled infection, other autoimmune disease, pregnancy or lactation that excluded patients. Study-wide points: Ophthalmopathy was identified by the model a median roughly 6.5 months ahead of onset. The blood repertoire included most of the expanded thyroid clonotypes above 0.001.

This clonotype was recorded many times. Antigen unknown. Sequenced material: blood. The sequence derives from a woman aged 40 to 50 with Graves' ophthalmopathy.

In DNA form, the CDR3 reads TGTGCCAGCTTGCGATCCAGGGGGCCGTACGAGCAGTACTTC. Its translation is CASLRSRGPYEQYF. V gene TRBV7-2 combines with J gene TRBJ2-7; TRBD1 aligns across 8 bases. The V and J ends lost 8 bases and 4 bases, in that order; junction bases with no gene match: 10. This CDR3 contains 14 residues. Germline V gives CDR1 SGHTA, CDR2 FQGNSA.